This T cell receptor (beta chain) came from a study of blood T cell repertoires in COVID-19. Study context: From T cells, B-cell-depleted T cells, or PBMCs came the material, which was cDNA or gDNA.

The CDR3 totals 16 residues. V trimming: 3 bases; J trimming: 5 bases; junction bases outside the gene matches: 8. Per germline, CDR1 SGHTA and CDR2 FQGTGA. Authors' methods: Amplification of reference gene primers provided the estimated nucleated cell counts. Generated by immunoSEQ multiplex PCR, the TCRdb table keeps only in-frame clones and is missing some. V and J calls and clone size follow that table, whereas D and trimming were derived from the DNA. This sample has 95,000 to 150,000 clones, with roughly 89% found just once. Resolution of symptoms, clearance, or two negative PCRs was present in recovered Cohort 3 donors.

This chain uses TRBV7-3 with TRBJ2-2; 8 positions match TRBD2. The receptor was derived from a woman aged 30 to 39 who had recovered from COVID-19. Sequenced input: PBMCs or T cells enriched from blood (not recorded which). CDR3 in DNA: TGTGCCAGCAGCTTTGGTCTAGCGGGCAGAACCGGGGAGCTGTTTTTT. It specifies CASSFGLAGRTGELFF. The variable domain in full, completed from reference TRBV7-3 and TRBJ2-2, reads GAGVSQTPSNKVTEKGKYVELRCDPISGHTALYWYRQSLGQGPEFLIYFQGTGAADDSGLPNDRFFAVRPEGSVSTLKIQRTERGDSAVYLCASSFGLAGRTGELFFGEGSRLTVL.